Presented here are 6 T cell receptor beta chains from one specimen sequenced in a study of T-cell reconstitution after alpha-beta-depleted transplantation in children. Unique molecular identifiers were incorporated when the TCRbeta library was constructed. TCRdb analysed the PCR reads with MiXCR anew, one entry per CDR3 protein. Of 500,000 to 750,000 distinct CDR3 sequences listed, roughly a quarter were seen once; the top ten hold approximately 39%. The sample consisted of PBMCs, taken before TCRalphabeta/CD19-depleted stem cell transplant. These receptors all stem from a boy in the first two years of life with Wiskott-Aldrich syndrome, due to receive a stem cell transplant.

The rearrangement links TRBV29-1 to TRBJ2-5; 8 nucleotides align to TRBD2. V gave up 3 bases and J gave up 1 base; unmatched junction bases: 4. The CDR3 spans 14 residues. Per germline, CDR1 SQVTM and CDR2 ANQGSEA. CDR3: CSVDPGLGQETQYF. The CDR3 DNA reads TGCAGCGTTGACCCGGGACTAGGCCAAGAGACCCAGTACTTC.

As DNA, the CDR3 is TGCAGCGTTGCACCAGGACAGGGAAATGAAAAACTGTTTTTT. Translating it yields CSVAPGQGNEKLFF. The chain has TRBV29-1 and TRBJ1-4, with 8 bases lining up with TRBD1. Losses at the gene ends were 4 bases for V and 5 bases for J; bases not matched to a gene: 6. CDR3 size: 14 residues. Germline V gives CDR1 SQVTM, CDR2 ANQGSEA.

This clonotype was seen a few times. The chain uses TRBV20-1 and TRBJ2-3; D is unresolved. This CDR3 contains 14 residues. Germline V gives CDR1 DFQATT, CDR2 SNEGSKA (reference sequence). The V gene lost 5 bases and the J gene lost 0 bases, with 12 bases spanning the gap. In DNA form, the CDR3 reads TGCAGTGCTCCCCGAGTTGGGAGCACAGATACGCAGTATTTT. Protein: CSAPRVGSTDTQYF.

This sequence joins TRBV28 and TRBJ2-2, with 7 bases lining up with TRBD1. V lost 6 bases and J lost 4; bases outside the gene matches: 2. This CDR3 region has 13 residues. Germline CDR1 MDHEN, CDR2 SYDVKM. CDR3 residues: CASRGQITGELFF. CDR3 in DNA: TGTGCCAGCAGGGGACAGATCACCGGGGAGCTGTTTTTT.

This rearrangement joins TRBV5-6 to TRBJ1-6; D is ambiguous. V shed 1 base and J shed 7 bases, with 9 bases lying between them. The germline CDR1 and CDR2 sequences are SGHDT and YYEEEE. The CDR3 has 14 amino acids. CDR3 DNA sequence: TGTGCCAGCAGCTTGTATCAGAAAAATTCACCCCTCCACTTT. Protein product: CASSLYQKNSPLHF.

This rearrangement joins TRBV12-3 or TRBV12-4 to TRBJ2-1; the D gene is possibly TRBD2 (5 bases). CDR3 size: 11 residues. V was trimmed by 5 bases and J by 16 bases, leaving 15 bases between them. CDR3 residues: CASSVYGGFFF. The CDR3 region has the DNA TGTGCCAGCAGTGTCTACGGCGGGTTCTTCTTC.